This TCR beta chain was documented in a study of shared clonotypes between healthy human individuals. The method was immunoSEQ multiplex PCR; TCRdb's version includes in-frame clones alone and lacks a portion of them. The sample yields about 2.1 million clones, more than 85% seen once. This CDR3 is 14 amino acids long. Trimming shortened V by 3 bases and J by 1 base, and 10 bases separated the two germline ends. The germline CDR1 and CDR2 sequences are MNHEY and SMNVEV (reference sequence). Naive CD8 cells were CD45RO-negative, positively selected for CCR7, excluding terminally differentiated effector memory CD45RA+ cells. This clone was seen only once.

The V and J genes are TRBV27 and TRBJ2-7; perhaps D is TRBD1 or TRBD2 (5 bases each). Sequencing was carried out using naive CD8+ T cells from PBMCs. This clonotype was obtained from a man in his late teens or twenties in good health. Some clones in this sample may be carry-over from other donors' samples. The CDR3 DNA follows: TGTGCCAGCAGTTTGGGGGTAGGATCCTACGAGCAGTACTTC. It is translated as CASSLGVGSYEQYF.